One and the same sample provided the 27 T cell receptor beta chains below, sequenced in a study of blood T cell repertoires in COVID-19. The protocol was immunoSEQ multiplex PCR, while the TCRdb copy is restricted to in-frame clones and leaves out a portion. The sample records some 100,000 clones, 91% being singletons. Sequencing was done on a sample of peripheral blood. These receptors were taken from a man in his forties or fifties with acute or convalescent COVID-19.

This chain links TRBV9 with TRBJ2-7, with 9 bases aligning to TRBD2. Germline V gene sequence: CDR1 SGDLS, CDR2 YYNGEE. This CDR3 comprises 15 residues. Trimming cost V 0 bases and J 4 bases; bases outside gene matches: 5. CDR3 sequence: CASSVGSGGRYEQYF. In nucleotides, the CDR3 is TGTGCCAGCAGCGTAGGTAGCGGGGGAAGGTACGAGCAGTACTTC.

V is TRBV27 and J is TRBJ2-7, with a tentative D call TRBD2 (5 bases). Germline V gene sequence: CDR1 MNHEY, CDR2 SMNVEV (reference sequence). The length of the CDR3 is 15 residues. The V gene lost 6 bases and the J gene lost 3 bases, with 18 bases spanning the gap. The CDR3 region is CASRRLIRGIYEQYF. The CDR3 nucleotides are TGTGCCAGCAGACGACTTATCCGGGGTATCTACGAGCAGTACTTC.

The chain employs TRBV5-4 and TRBJ1-2, with D unclear. The CDR3 has 13 amino acids. V was shortened by 5 bases and J by 3 bases, with 11 bases between the two germline ends. CDR1 and CDR2 (germline): SGHNT, YYREEE (reference sequence). The CDR3 nucleotides are TGTGCCAGCAGGGAGGCTTCGGACTATGGCTACACCTTC. Translation gives CASREASDYGYTF.

The chain employs TRBV7-2 and TRBJ1-5, with a possible D match to TRBD1 (5 bases). The CDR3 is made up of 15 amino acids. V was clipped by 1 base and J by 4 bases, with 11 bases between them. From germline, CDR1 is SGHTA and CDR2 FQGNSA. CDR3 DNA sequence: TGTGCCAGCAGCTTAGACAGGCTCCTAAATCAGCCCCAGCATTTT. Its translation is CASSLDRLLNQPQHF.

The V and J genes are TRBV6-5 and TRBJ2-3; D is perhaps TRBD2 (6 bases). The V gene lost 6 bases and the J gene lost 4 bases, with 11 bases spanning the gap. CDR1 MNHEY and CDR2 SVGAGI come from the germline V gene. The CDR3 runs to 13 residues. The CDR3 protein is CASRTREADTQYF. The CDR3 DNA follows: TGTGCCAGCAGGACAAGGGAGGCAGATACGCAGTATTTT.

This clone appeared a few times. The chain joins TRBV11-2 to TRBJ1-2; D gene ambiguous. The length of the CDR3 is 11 residues. Looked up from germline, CDR1 is SGHAT and CDR2 is FQNNGV. Trimming shortened V by 2 bases and J by 7 bases, and 5 bases separated the two germline ends. The CDR3 reads CASSLRGGYTF. The CDR3 DNA follows: TGTGCCAGCAGCTTACGGGGTGGCTACACCTTC. Complete variable domain (other parts from reference TRBV11-2 and TRBJ1-2): EAGVAQSPRYKIIEKRQSVAFWCNPISGHATLYWYQQILGQGPKLLIQFQNNGVVDDSQLPKDRFSAERLKGVDSTLKIQPAKLEDSAVYLCASSLRGGYTFGSGTRLTVV.

J is TRBJ1-4 and V is TRBV29-1, with TRBD1 matching 9 bases. The germline gives CDR1 SQVTM, CDR2 ANQGSEA. This CDR3 has 13 amino acids. V trimming: 5 bases; J trimming: 7 bases; junction bases outside the gene matches: 5. CDR3 sequence (DNA): TGCAGCGTTTCCGGGACAGGGACTGAAAAACTGTTTTTT. It translates to CSVSGTGTEKLFF.

The chain employs TRBV10-1 and TRBJ2-2, with a tentative D call TRBD2 (6 bases). The CDR3 has 17 amino acids. Germline V gives CDR1 WNHNN, CDR2 SYGVQD (reference sequence). The V gene lost 6 bases and the J gene lost 0 bases, with 17 bases spanning the gap. CDR3 sequence: CASSLSISGTNTGELFF. The CDR3 nucleotides are TGCGCCAGCAGCCTAAGCATTAGCGGAACGAACACCGGGGAGCTGTTTTTT.

This clone has a single count. V and J are TRBV11-3 and TRBJ1-6; D is perhaps TRBD1 (6 bases). The CDR3 extends over 13 amino acids. Trimming removed 4 bases at V and 9 bases at J, with 10 bases between. Germline V gene lookup returns CDR1 SGHNT and CDR2 YENEEA. The DNA of the CDR3 is TGTGCCAGCAGCTCTACAGGGAGTTCACCCCTCCACTTT. Protein product: CASSSTGSSPLHF.

The chain is built from TRBV7-7 and TRBJ2-5, with 11 bases matching TRBD2. From germline, CDR1 is SSHAT and CDR2 FNYEAQ (reference sequence). The CDR3 is 16 residues long. V lost 5 bases to trimming and J lost 5 bases; unmatched junction nucleotides: 10. CDR3 in amino acids: CASSLQLAGAGETQYF. Here the CDR3 DNA reads TGTGCCAGCAGCCTCCAACTAGCGGGGGCTGGGGAGACCCAGTACTTC.

The chain recombines TRBV10-2 with TRBJ2-3; D is possibly TRBD2 (5 bases). Germline assignment: CDR1 WSHSY and CDR2 SAAADI. This CDR3 comprises 15 residues. V was cut by 2 bases and J by 0 bases, with 9 bases left in between. CDR3 nucleotide sequence: TGCGCCAGCAGTGAGAGCGGAGCTAGCACAGATACGCAGTATTTT. Translating it yields CASSESGASTDTQYF.

This chain joins TRBV4-2 and TRBJ2-2; D is unresolved. Germline V gene sequence: CDR1 LGHNA, CDR2 YNFKEQ. The CDR3 extends over 15 amino acids. V lost 2 bases to trimming and J lost 4 bases, with 11 bases between them. The CDR3 loop reads CASSQLNSTTGELFF. CDR3 DNA: TGTGCCAGCAGCCAACTAAATTCTACCACCGGGGAGCTGTTTTTT.

The V call is TRBV28, the J call TRBJ1-4; 12 positions match TRBD1. V shed 3 bases, J shed 6 bases, and the junction held 5 bases outside the gene matches. CDR3 size: 16 residues. Looked up from germline, CDR1 is MDHEN and CDR2 is SYDVKM. CDR3 nucleotide sequence: TGTGCCAGCAGTTTGTCGGGACAGGGGGCAGATGAAAAACTGTTTTTT. Encoded protein: CASSLSGQGADEKLFF.

This clone was detected once. V and J are TRBV2 and TRBJ2-7; 7 bases map to TRBD2. With V trimmed by 5 bases and J by 2 bases, 9 bases remained unmatched. This CDR3 spans 15 amino acids. The germline gives CDR1 SNHLY, CDR2 FYNNEI. The CDR3 bases are TGTGCCAGCAGTCCCGGGGGAGGGGCCACCTACGAGCAGTACTTC. Translated, it gives CASSPGGGATYEQYF.

This sequence joins TRBV14 and TRBJ2-3, with a tentative D call TRBD1 (6 bases). Germline CDR1 reads SGHDN; CDR2 reads FVKESK. The CDR3 is 14 residues long. Trimming shortened V by 4 bases and J by 3 bases, and 11 bases separated the two germline ends. The chain's CDR3 is CASSPLGQTDTQYF. Written as DNA, the CDR3 is TGTGCCAGCAGCCCACTCGGACAGACAGATACGCAGTATTTT.

V and J are TRBV5-1 and TRBJ2-2, with D hard to call. Per the germline V gene, CDR1 is SGHRS and CDR2 is YFSETQ. V gave up 8 bases and J gave up 0 bases, with 14 bases separating them. There are 15 residues in the CDR3. The CDR3 protein is CASQTNAANTGELFF. As DNA, the CDR3 is TGCGCCAGTCAGACAAATGCCGCGAACACCGGGGAGCTGTTTTTT.

CDR3 residues: CASSQETSPGTQYF. The CDR3 DNA is TGTGCCAGCAGCCAAGAAACCTCACCGGGGACCCAGTACTTC. This rearrangement joins TRBV4-2 to TRBJ2-5; the D is unclear. CDR3 length: 14 residues. Germline V CDR1 and CDR2: LGHNA, YNFKEQ. V gave up 0 bases and J gave up 7 bases, with 12 bases separating them.

The V call is TRBV2, the J call TRBJ1-5; no definite D call. This CDR3 region has 15 residues. Per the germline V gene, CDR1 is SNHLY and CDR2 is FYNNEI. V lost 2 bases to trimming and J lost 2 bases, with 10 bases between them. CDR3 nucleotides: TGTGCCAGCAGTGAATACGGAGTAGGCAATCAGCCCCAGCATTTT. Its translation is CASSEYGVGNQPQHF.

This rearrangement joins TRBV6-6 to TRBJ2-1; D is undetermined. Trimming cost V 6 bases and J 8 bases, with 11 bases left between them. Germline V lookup: CDR1 MNHNY, CDR2 SVGAGI (reference sequence). This CDR3 contains 12 residues. CDR3 region: CASSPGSYEQFF. CDR3 nucleotide sequence: TGTGCCAGCAGCCCCGGGTCATATGAGCAGTTCTTC.

The J gene is TRBJ2-7, the V gene TRBV4-1; 11 bases are shared with TRBD1. The junction had 14 bases not matched to a gene; V was cut back by 4 bases and J by 0 bases. This CDR3 comprises 19 residues. CDR1 is MGHRA and CDR2 is YSYEKL in the germline V gene. As DNA, the CDR3 is TGCGCCAGCAGCCGGGCCGGGGACTATGGGACAGGGGGCTCCTACGAGCAGTACTTC. Amino acids: CASSRAGDYGTGGSYEQYF.

This clone was recorded once. The chain is built from TRBV5-4 and TRBJ2-1, with 15 bases fitting TRBD2. Germline CDR1 is SGHNT and CDR2 is YYREEE (reference sequence). The CDR3 is 17 amino acids. The V segment lost 4 bases and the J segment 6 bases; nucleotides outside the gene matches: 8. CDR3 region: CASSGLAGGFGFNEQFF. CDR3 coding DNA: TGTGCCAGCAGCGGACTAGCGGGGGGGTTTGGGTTCAATGAGCAGTTCTTC.

The gene calls are TRBV3-1 (or the pseudogene TRBV3-2) and TRBJ2-2; the D gene is possibly TRBD2 (6 bases). Germline loops: CDR1 LGHDT, CDR2 YNNKEL (reference sequence). V was shortened by 2 bases and J by 1 base, with 11 bases between the two germline ends. The CDR3 totals 16 residues. In DNA form, the CDR3 reads TGTGCCAGCAGCCAATGGAGGGCGGGGAACACCGGGGAGCTGTTTTTT. The encoded protein is CASSQWRAGNTGELFF.

The chain uses TRBV25-1 and TRBJ2-3; 8 nucleotides align to TRBD2. Germline CDR1 reads MGHDK; CDR2 reads SYGVNS. The CDR3 is 14 residues long. The V segment lost 9 bases and the J segment 9 bases; nucleotides outside the gene matches: 14. CDR3 coding DNA: TGTGCCAGTCTAGAAGCGGGGGACTTTAGAACGCAGTATTTT. Protein: CASLEAGDFRTQYF.

The J gene is TRBJ2-3, the V gene TRBV5-1; D is perhaps TRBD2 (6 bases). The ends were cut back, 1 base at V and 11 bases at J, with 14 bases in the middle. Per germline, CDR1 SGHRS and CDR2 YFSETQ. The CDR3 runs 13 residues. For the CDR3, the DNA is TGCGCCAGCAGCTTGTGGTCCGGGGGAATGCAGTATTTT. It is translated as CASSLWSGGMQYF.

V gene TRBV18 combines with J gene TRBJ2-5, with a tentative D call TRBD1 (5 bases). The germline CDR1 and CDR2 sequences are KGHSH and LQKENI. Trimming removed 2 bases at V and 3 bases at J, with 10 bases between. The CDR3 loop spans 14 amino acids. The CDR3 bases are TGTGCCAGCTCACCATCAGGACAAGAAGAGACCCAGTACTTC. Translating gives CASSPSGQEETQYF.

The chain carries TRBV9 and TRBJ1-4; tentatively, D is TRBD1 (5 bases). The V gene's germline CDR1 is SGDLS and CDR2 YYNGEE. CDR3 length equals 15 residues. V lost 2 bases and J 10 bases, leaving 18 bases between the germline ends. The DNA for the CDR3 is TGTGCCAGCAGCGTCGAATCGGGGGTTTTCGGAAAACTGTTTTTT. This translates into CASSVESGVFGKLFF.

This chain's CDR3 is CASSLREGQPQHF. The CDR3 nucleotides are TGTGCCAGCAGCCTCCGGGAAGGTCAGCCCCAGCATTTT. This chain joins TRBV3-1 (or the pseudogene TRBV3-2) and TRBJ1-5; D unclear. This CDR3 comprises 13 residues. Between the trimmed V and J ends, which lost 4 bases and 6 bases, there was a span of 10 bases. The germline CDR1 and CDR2 sequences are LGHDT and YNNKEL (reference sequence).